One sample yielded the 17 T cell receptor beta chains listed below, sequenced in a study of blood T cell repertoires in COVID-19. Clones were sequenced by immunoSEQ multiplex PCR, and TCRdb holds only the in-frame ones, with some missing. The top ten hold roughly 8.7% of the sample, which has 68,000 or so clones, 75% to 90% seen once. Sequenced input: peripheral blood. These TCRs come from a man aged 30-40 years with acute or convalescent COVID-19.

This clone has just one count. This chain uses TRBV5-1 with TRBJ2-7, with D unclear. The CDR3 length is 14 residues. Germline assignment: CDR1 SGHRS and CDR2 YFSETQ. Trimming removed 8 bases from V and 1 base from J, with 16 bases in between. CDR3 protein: CARGYPTLSYEQYF. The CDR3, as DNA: TGCGCCAGGGGCTACCCCACCCTGTCCTACGAGCAGTACTTC.

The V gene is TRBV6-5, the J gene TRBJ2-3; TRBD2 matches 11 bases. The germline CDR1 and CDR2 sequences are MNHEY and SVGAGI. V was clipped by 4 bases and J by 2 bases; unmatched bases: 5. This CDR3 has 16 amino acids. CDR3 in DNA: TGTGCCAGCAGTTCCGGGACTAGCGGTCCCACAGATACGCAGTATTTT. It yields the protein CASSSGTSGPTDTQYF.

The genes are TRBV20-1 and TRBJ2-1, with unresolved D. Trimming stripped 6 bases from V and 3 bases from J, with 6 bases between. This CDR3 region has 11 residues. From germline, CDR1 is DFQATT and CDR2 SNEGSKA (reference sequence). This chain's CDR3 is CSAPGYNEQFF. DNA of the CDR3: TGCAGTGCGCCAGGCTACAATGAGCAGTTCTTC.

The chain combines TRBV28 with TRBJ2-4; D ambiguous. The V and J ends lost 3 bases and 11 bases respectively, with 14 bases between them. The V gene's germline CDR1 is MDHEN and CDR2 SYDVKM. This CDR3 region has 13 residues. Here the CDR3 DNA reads TGTGCCAGCAGTTTGAATACTTTGGTCCTTCAGTACTTC. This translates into CASSLNTLVLQYF.

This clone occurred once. The DNA for the CDR3 is TGTGCCAGCAGCAAAACAGGGGTGGGGAACACCGGGGAGCTGTTTTTT. This translates into CASSKTGVGNTGELFF. The chain joins TRBV7-6 to TRBJ2-2, with 7 bases that match TRBD1. The germline V gene encodes CDR1 SGHVS and CDR2 FNYEAQ. CDR3 length: 16 amino acids. Trimming took 5 bases from V and 1 from J; bases not matched to a gene: 7.

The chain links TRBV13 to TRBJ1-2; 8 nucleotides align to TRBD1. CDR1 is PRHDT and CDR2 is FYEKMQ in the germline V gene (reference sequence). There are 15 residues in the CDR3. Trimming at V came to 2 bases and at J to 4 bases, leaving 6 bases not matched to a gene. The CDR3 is CASSLPLGQGYGYTF. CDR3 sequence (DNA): TGTGCCAGCAGCTTACCCCTTGGACAGGGCTATGGCTACACCTTC.

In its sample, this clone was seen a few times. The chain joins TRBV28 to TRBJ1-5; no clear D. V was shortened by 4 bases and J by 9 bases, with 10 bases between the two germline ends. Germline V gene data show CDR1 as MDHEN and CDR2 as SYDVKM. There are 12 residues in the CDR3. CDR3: CASSSLLRPQHF. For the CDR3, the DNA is TGTGCCAGCAGTTCCTTACTTCGGCCCCAGCATTTT.

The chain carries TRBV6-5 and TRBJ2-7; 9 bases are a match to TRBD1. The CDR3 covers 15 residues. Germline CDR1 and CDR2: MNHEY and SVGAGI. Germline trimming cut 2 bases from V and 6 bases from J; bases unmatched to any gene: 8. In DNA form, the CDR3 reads TGTGCCAGCAGTTACCCTGGACAGGGGATGGTCGAGCAGTACTTC. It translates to CASSYPGQGMVEQYF.

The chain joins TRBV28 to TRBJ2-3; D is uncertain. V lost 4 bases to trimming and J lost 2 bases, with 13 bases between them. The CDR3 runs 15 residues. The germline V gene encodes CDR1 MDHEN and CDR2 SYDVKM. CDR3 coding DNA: TGTGCCAGCAGTTCCTTCCTAGGAGTCACAGATACGCAGTATTTT. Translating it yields CASSSFLGVTDTQYF. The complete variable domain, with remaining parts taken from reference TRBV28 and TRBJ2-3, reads DVKVTQSSRYLVKRTGEKVFLECVQDMDHENMFWYRQDPGLGLRLIYFSYDVKMKEKGDIPEGYSVSREKKERFSLILESASTNQTSMYLCASSSFLGVTDTQYFGPGTRLTVL.

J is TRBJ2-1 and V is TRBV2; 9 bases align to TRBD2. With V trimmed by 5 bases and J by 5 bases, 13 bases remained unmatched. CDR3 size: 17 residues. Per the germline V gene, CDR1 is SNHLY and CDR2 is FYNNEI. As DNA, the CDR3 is TGTGCCAGCAGTACCCGTAGCGGGAGAGGTGTCAACAATGAGCAGTTCTTC. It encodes CASSTRSGRGVNNEQFF. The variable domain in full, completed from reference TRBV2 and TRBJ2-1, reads EPEVTQTPSHQVTQMGQEVILRCVPISNHLYFYWYRQILGQKVEFLVSFYNNEISEKSEIFDDQFSVERPDGSNFTLKIRSTKLEDSAMYFCASSTRSGRGVNNEQFFGPGTRLTVL.

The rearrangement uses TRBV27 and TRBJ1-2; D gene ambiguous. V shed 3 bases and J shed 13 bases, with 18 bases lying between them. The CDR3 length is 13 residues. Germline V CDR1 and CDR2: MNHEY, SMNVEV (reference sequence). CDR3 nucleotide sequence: TGTGCCAGCAGTTTTTGGGAGGGTGGAAGGGCCACCTTC. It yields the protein CASSFWEGGRATF.

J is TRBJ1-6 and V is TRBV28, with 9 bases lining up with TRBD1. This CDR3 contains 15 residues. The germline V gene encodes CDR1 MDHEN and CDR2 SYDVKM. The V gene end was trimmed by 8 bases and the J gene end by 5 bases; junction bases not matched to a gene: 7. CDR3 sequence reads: CASWGTGSHNSPLHF. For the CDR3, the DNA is TGTGCCAGCTGGGGGACAGGGAGTCATAATTCACCCCTCCACTTT. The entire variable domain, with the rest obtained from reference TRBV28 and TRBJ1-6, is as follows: DVKVTQSSRYLVKRTGEKVFLECVQDMDHENMFWYRQDPGLGLRLIYFSYDVKMKEKGDIPEGYSVSREKKERFSLILESASTNQTSMYLCASWGTGSHNSPLHFGNGTRLTVT.

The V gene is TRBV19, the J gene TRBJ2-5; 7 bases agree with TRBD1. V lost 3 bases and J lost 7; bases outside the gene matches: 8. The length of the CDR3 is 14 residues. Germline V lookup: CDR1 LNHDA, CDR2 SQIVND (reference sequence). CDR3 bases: TGTGCCAGTAGTATTGCGGCAGGGGACAGGACCCAGTACTTC. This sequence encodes CASSIAAGDRTQYF.

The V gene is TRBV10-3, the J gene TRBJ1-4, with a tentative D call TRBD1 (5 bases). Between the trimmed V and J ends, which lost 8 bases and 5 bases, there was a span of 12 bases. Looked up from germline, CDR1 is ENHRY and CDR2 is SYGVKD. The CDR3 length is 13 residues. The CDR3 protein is CAIADRLNEKLFF. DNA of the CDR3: TGTGCCATCGCAGACAGACTGAATGAAAAACTGTTTTTT.

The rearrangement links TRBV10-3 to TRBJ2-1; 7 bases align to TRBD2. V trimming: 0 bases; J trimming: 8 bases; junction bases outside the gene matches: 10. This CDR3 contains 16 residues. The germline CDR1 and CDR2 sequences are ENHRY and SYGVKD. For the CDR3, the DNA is TGTGCCATCAGTGAGTCTGCGGGAGATTCGGGGTATGAGCAGTTCTTC. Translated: CAISESAGDSGYEQFF.

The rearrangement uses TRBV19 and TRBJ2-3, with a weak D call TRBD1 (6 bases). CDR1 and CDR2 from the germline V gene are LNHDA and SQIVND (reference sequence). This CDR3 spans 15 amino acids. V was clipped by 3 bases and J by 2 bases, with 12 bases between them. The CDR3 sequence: CASSIRGGDTDTQYF. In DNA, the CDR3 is TGTGCCAGTAGTATCAGGGGTGGGGACACAGATACGCAGTATTTT.

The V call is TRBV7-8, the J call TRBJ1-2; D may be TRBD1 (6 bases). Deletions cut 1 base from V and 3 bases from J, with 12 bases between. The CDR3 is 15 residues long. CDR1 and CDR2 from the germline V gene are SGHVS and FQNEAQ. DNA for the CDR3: TGTGCCAGCAGCTTAGTAGGGGGTGATGACTATGGCTACACCTTC. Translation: CASSLVGGDDYGYTF.